The subject of this entry is one T cell receptor beta chain. Its target is not known. V trimming: 3 bases; J trimming: 4 bases; junction bases outside the gene matches: 9. Germline V gene data show CDR1 as MNHNY and CDR2 as SVGAGI (reference sequence). The CDR3 contains 15 residues. The data derive from a study of cytomegalovirus exposure and HLA in healthy donors. Across the study: Counted in an early data release were approximately 85 million unique TCRs from HLA-typed donors. Study-wide results and caveats: According to an earlier analysis, most TCR beta V segments yielded productive rearrangements about 87% or about 30% of the time. V- and J-gene trimming in TCR beta was tied to a missense DCLRE1C variant by an analysis performed later.

PCR primers comprised 60 Vbeta and 13 Jbeta primers. Profiled with immunoSEQ multiplex PCR; TCRdb holds only in-frame clones, not every one. The sample comprises around 250,000 clones, 70% to 90% of which are singletons, and 8% rests with the top ten. Healthy people donating bone marrow made up the donors. The rearrangement links TRBV6-6 to TRBJ2-7, with 7 nucleotides matching TRBD2. Material for sequencing was PBMCs. This TCR was recovered from a woman aged 60-75 years in good health and CMV-seropositive. CDR3 in amino acids: CASSYKGGTGYEQYF. The CDR3 coding sequence is TGTGCCAGCAGTTATAAGGGAGGGACGGGATACGAGCAGTACTTC.